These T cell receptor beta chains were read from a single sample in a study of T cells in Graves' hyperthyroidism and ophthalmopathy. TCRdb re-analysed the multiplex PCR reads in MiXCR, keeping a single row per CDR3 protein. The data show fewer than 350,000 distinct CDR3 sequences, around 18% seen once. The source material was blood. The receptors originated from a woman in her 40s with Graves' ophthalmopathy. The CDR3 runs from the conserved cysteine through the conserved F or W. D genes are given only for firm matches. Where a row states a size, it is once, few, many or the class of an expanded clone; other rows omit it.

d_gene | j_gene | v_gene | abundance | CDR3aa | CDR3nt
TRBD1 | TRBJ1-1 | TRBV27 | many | CASGGQDNTEAFF | TGTGCCAGCGGCGGACAGGACAACACTGAAGCTTTCTTT
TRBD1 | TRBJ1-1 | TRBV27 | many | CASSPSAGQGTMNTEAFF | TGTGCCAGCAGCCCGTCAGCGGGACAGGGGACTATGAACACTGAAGCTTTCTTT
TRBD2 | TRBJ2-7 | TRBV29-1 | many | CSVEDPLRGSLDEQYF | TGCAGCGTTGAAGATCCCTTACGCGGGAGTCTCGACGAGCAGTACTTC
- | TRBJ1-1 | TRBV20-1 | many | CSARESLGQRGTEAFF | TGCAGTGCTAGAGAAAGTCTCGGACAAAGAGGCACTGAAGCTTTCTTT
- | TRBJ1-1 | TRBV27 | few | CASSLRPGDATEAFF | TGTGCCAGCAGTTTACGTCCGGGCGACGCCACTGAAGCTTTCTTT
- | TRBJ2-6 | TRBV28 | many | CASSSRGTISGANVLTF | TGTGCCAGCAGTTCGAGGGGCACCATCTCTGGGGCCAACGTCCTGACTTTC
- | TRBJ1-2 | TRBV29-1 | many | CSVAGARGYTF | TGCAGCGTTGCGGGGGCAAGGGGCTACACCTTC
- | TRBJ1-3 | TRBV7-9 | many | CASSLGPSGNTIYF | TGTGCCAGCAGCTTAGGACCCTCTGGAAACACCATATATTTT
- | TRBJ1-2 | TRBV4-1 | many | CASSQDGETRGYTF | TGCGCCAGCAGCCAAGACGGGGAAACGAGGGGCTACACCTTC
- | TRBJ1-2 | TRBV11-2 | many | CASSLSRGSYGYTF | TGTGCCAGCAGCTTAAGTAGGGGATCCTATGGCTACACCTTC
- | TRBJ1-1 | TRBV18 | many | CASSRDGNTEAFF | TGTGCCAGCAGTAGGGACGGTAACACTGAAGCTTTCTTT
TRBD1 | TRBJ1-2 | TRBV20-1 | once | CSARVEQGTRDGYTF | TGCAGTGCTAGGGTCGAACAGGGGACACGGGATGGCTACACCTTC
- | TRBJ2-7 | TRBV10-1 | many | CASSAGTYEQYF | TGCGCCAGCAGCGCCGGGACCTACGAGCAGTACTTC
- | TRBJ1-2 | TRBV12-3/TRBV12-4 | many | CASNIGINYGYTF | TGTGCCAGCAATATCGGAATTAACTATGGCTACACCTTC
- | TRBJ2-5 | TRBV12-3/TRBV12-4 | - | CASKAGHQETQYF | TGTGCCAGCAAGGCGGGACACCAAGAGACCCAGTACTTC
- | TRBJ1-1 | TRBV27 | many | CASSKPTGQAFF | TGTGCCAGCAGTAAACCAACCGGACAGGCTTTCTTT
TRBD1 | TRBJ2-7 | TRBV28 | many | CASSLLTGAHEQYF | TGTGCCAGCAGTTTATTAACAGGGGCCCACGAGCAGTACTTC
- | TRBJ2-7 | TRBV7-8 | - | CASSLLDGPYEQYF | TGTGCCAGCAGCCTCCTTGACGGACCCTACGAGCAGTACTTC
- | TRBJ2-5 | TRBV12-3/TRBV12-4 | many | CASTQPGLEETQYF | TGTGCCAGCACTCAGCCGGGCTTAGAGGAGACCCAGTACTTC
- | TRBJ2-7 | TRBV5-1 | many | CASSIGHPTYEQYF | TGCGCCAGCAGCATTGGCCACCCCACCTACGAGCAGTACTTC
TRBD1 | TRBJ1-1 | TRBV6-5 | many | CASEGARTGSGQYNRGTEAFF | TGTGCCAGCGAGGGTGCCCGGACAGGTTCGGGTCAATATAACCGCGGCACTGAAGCTTTCTTT
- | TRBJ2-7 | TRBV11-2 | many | CASSLGAGTYEQYF | TGTGCCAGCAGCTTAGGGGCAGGGACCTACGAGCAGTACTTC
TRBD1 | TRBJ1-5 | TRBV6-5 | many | CASSYETGWQPQHF | TGTGCCAGCAGTTACGAGACAGGGTGGCAGCCCCAGCATTTT
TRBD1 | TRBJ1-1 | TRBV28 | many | CASRLGTGVSEAFF | TGTGCCAGCAGGCTCGGGACAGGGGTTTCTGAAGCTTTCTTT
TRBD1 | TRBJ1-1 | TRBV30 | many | CAWSSTLGQWNTEAFF | TGTGCCTGGAGTAGCACTTTGGGACAGTGGAACACTGAAGCTTTCTTT
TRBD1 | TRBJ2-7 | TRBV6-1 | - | CASSEALGQYGEQYF | TGTGCCAGCAGTGAAGCGTTGGGACAGTACGGCGAGCAGTACTTC
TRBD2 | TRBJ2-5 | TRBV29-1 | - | CSVEEAGGETQYF | TGCAGCGTTGAAGAGGCGGGGGGAGAGACCCAGTACTTC
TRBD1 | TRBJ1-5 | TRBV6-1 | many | CASIDRGHSNQPQHF | TGTGCCAGCATTGACAGGGGTCACAGCAATCAGCCCCAGCATTTT
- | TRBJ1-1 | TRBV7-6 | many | CASSLASADGKAFF | TGTGCCAGCAGCTTAGCGTCGGCGGACGGCAAAGCTTTCTTT
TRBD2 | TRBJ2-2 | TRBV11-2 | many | CASSSIAGVNTGELFF | TGTGCCAGCAGCTCCATAGCGGGAGTGAACACCGGGGAGCTGTTTTTT
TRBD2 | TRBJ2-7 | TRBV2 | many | CATRTSGSSNEQYF | TGTGCCACCCGGACTAGCGGGAGTTCTAACGAGCAGTACTTC
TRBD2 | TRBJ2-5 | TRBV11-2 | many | CASSHSGGQETQYF | TGTGCCAGCAGTCATAGCGGGGGGCAAGAGACCCAGTACTTC
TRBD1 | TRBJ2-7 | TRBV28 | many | CASSSQGARYEQYF | TGTGCCAGCAGTTCGCAGGGGGCGCGGTACGAGCAGTACTTC
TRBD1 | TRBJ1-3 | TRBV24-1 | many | CATPDGTDALISGNTIYF | TGTGCCACCCCTGACGGGACAGATGCCCTGATTTCTGGAAACACCATATATTTT
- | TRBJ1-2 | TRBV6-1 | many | CASYTRALRSYGYTF | TGTGCCAGCTATACGCGGGCCCTCCGATCCTATGGCTACACCTTC
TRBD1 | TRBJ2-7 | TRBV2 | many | CASSDPGQGPREQYF | TGTGCCAGCAGTGATCCGGGACAGGGTCCTCGCGAGCAGTACTTC
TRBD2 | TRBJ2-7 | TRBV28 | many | CAIQAGSYEQYF | TGTGCCATCCAAGCGGGGTCCTACGAGCAGTACTTC
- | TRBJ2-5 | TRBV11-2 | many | CASSVSVGGGETQYF | TGTGCCAGCAGCGTATCGGTAGGCGGAGGAGAGACCCAGTACTTC
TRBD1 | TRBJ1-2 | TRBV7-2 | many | CASSSSTGTNYGYTF | TGTGCCAGCAGCTCTTCGACAGGGACTAACTATGGCTACACCTTC
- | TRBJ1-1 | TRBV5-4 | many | CASSPQGAEAFF | TGTGCCAGCAGCCCACAGGGTGCTGAAGCTTTCTTT
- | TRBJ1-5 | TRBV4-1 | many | CASSQEWGNQPQHF | TGCGCCAGCAGCCAAGAATGGGGCAATCAGCCCCAGCATTTT
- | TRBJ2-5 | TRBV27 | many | CASSQNVLGGGETQYF | TGTGCCAGCAGCCAAAACGTCCTGGGGGGAGGAGAGACCCAGTACTTC